A selection of T cell receptor beta chains follows, all from one sample in a study of cytomegalovirus exposure and HLA in healthy donors. Assay used: immunoSEQ multiplex PCR; TCRdb lists only in-frame clones, some missing. The sample records 150,000 to 250,000 clones, roughly 77% being singletons. The sequencing sample was made of PBMCs. These receptors were collected from a woman in her 30s in good health and CMV-seronegative. The CDR3 runs from the conserved cysteine through the conserved F or W.

TRBV27,TRBJ1-3,CASSRDRVVGPIYF
TRBV5-4,TRBJ1-4,CASSPRQGLGSNEKLFF
TRBV7-8,TRBJ2-1,CASSREAGGFYNEQFF
TRBV5-1,TRBJ2-3,CASSLGATSGGSDTQYF
TRBV6-5,TRBJ1-2,CASSYLDRGDYGYTF
TRBV25-1,TRBJ2-7,CATRREVYEQYF
TRBV4-1,TRBJ1-4,CASATLTGIEKLFF
TRBV10-1,TRBJ2-2,CASSESGTATGELFF
TRBV7-9,TRBJ1-1,CASSTIDVARTEAFF
TRBV30,TRBJ1-5,CAWRGSNSNQPQHF
TRBV7-3,TRBJ2-7,CASSHRDRGEQYF
TRBV19,TRBJ1-4,CASSIGRGPFATNEKLFF
TRBV5-1,TRBJ2-3,CASSLGGLAGTDTQYF
TRBV27,TRBJ2-1,CASVGGDNEQFF
TRBV19,TRBJ2-3,CASSIVSGLGGTDTQYF
TRBV19,TRBJ1-2,CASSIAGTDYGYTF
TRBV7-7,TRBJ2-1,CASSLHGSGRGEQFF
TRBV6-5,TRBJ2-7,CASKDGHSYEQYF
TRBV9,TRBJ1-4,CASSNPSSEKLFF
TRBV6-5,TRBJ1-5,CASSYGGGSEPQHF
TRBV5-1,TRBJ1-1,CASSSLLSDTEAFF
TRBV30,TRBJ2-1,CAWSGAGGRRSEQFF
TRBV6-5,TRBJ1-4,CASSYRGTNEKLFF
TRBV4-1,TRBJ1-1,CASSHSTRSNTEAFF
TRBV28,TRBJ2-1,CASSLTSQAGFF
TRBV27,TRBJ1-1,CASRRDTEAFF
TRBV9,TRBJ2-7,CASSAGRAYEQYF
TRBV2,TRBJ2-7,CASSLTGIYEQYF
TRBV5-1,TRBJ1-5,CASSLEGTPNQPQHF
TRBV5-1,TRBJ2-5,CASHRLEETQYF
TRBV29-1,TRBJ2-3,CSVEGDLTDTQYF
TRBV29-1,TRBJ2-5,CSMIGAGGPLRNF
TRBV5-1,TRBJ2-2,CASSANPQITGELFF
TRBV27,TRBJ1-5,CASSQGVHGAGNQPQHF
TRBV6-1,TRBJ1-3,CASRSGTTDGNTIYF
TRBV5-4,TRBJ2-3,CASSLTGSTDTQYF
TRBV2,TRBJ1-4,CAGRQGTNEKLFF
TRBV18,TRBJ1-1,CASSPPHLPGGAFF
TRBV29-1,TRBJ2-7,CSVREPYEQYF
TRBV19,TRBJ2-7,CASRKHPGQENYEQYF
TRBV29-1,TRBJ2-1,CSAAGVIVGDEQFF
TRBV6-5,TRBJ1-4,CASSDRADYEKLFF
TRBV28,TRBJ2-3,CASTTPLGAGGTNTQYF
TRBV6-6,TRBJ2-2,CATRPGLAGTGELFF
TRBV5-1,TRBJ2-7,CASSLAGEVYEQYF
TRBV5-1,TRBJ2-3,CASSLKPFSSGSTDTQYF
TRBV5-1,TRBJ1-1,CASSAGISDGTEAFF
TRBV10-1,TRBJ2-2,CASKASGSGAGELFF
TRBV6-1,TRBJ1-3,CASRGAASGNTIYF
TRBV29-1,TRBJ2-1,CSVAGAWGAGGGYNEQFF
TRBV5-1,TRBJ2-7,CASSRAGGYEQYF
TRBV7-8,TRBJ1-2,CASSLDGGQVYGYTF
TRBV5-1,TRBJ1-4,CASSLDHSFNEKLFF
TRBV4-1,TRBJ1-1,CASNLAPGFTEAFF
TRBV27,TRBJ1-1,CASSLSPSAQVNTEAFF
TRBV29-1,TRBJ1-1,CSVHDRGATEAFF
TRBV5-1,TRBJ2-5,CASSLGGGTQETQYF
TRBV14,TRBJ2-1,CASSPPASGPGEQFF